This T cell receptor (beta chain) was documented in a study of long-term antiretroviral therapy in people with HIV. Broader study findings: Repertoires from HIV showed CDR3 length ranges narrower than those of controls.

There are a few counts of this clone. What it binds is unknown. There are 14 residues in the CDR3. The V end was cut by 3 bases, the J end by 6 bases, with 14 bases between. Germline CDR1 and CDR2: LNHDA and SQIVND (reference sequence). Researchers ran immunoSEQ v3.0 at survey level. The study targeted roughly 35,000-55,000 T-cell genomes per sample in sequencing. Sequencing used immunoSEQ multiplex PCR; TCRdb keeps in-frame clones, though not all of them. The data contain more than 25,000 clones, approximately 80% of them singletons. The gene calls are TRBV19 and TRBJ1-2; no clear D gene. The origin of this receptor is a man aged 35 to 55 with HIV. The sample here was unsorted PBMCs, taken 3 years after starting antiretroviral therapy. The CDR3 DNA sequence: TGTGCCAGTAGTATCTCCGGGGTCACGGATGGCTACACCTTC. It codes for CASSISGVTDGYTF. Full variable domain (missing parts from reference TRBV19 and TRBJ1-2): DGGITQSPKYLFRKEGQNVTLSCEQNLNHDAMYWYRQDPGQGLRLIYYSQIVNDFQKGDIAEGYSVSREKKESFPLTVTSAQKNPTAFYLCASSISGVTDGYTFGSGTRLTVV.